The 10 T cell receptor beta chains presented below share a single source sample, sequenced in a study of T-cell reconstitution after alpha-beta-depleted transplantation in children. Unique molecular identifiers were incorporated into the prepared TCRbeta library. TCRdb re-called the PCR reads with MiXCR, one entry per CDR3 protein. The sample comprises approximately 520,000 distinct CDR3 sequences, 30% to 35% of which are singletons, and around 2.4% rests with the top ten. The specimen comprised PBMCs from the stem cell graft donor, sampled from the stem cell graft. The origin of the receptors is a human donor who donated a stem cell graft to a child with aplastic anemia.

This clonotype was detected a few times. This chain uses TRBV18 with TRBJ2-2; the D is unclear. Germline CDR1 reads KGHSH; CDR2 reads LQKENI. V was cut by 3 bases and J by 1 base, with 12 bases left in between. This CDR3 is built from 16 residues. The CDR3 loop is CASSPARSRNTGELFF. CDR3 coding DNA: TGTGCCAGCTCACCGGCTCGGAGCAGGAACACCGGGGAGCTGTTTTTT.

The sample holds a few counts of this clonotype. The chain uses TRBV20-1 and TRBJ2-1; D uncertain. The CDR3 runs 13 residues. Per germline, CDR1 DFQATT and CDR2 SNEGSKA (reference sequence). Trimming took 3 bases from V and 3 from J, leaving 9 bases between them. The DNA of the CDR3 is TGCAGTGCTAGGAAGAACGTCTACAATGAGCAGTTCTTC. The encoded protein is CSARKNVYNEQFF.

This chain uses TRBV30 with TRBJ2-7; perhaps TRBD1 as D (5 bases). Trimming took 2 bases from V and 2 from J, leaving 7 bases between them. The CDR3 has 12 amino acids. Looked up from germline, CDR1 is GTSNPN and CDR2 is SVGIG (reference sequence). The CDR3 DNA sequence: TGTGCCTGGAGTAAGGGGCCCTACGAGCAGTACTTC. As protein: CAWSKGPYEQYF.

This clonotype was counted a few times. V and J are TRBV3-1 and TRBJ2-1; tentatively, D is TRBD1 (5 bases). There are 16 residues in the CDR3. The V end was cut by 1 base, the J end by 2 bases, with 12 bases between. Germline V CDR1 and CDR2: LGHDT, YNNKEL (reference sequence). The CDR3 sequence: CASSQVADSPYNEQFF. The CDR3 DNA follows: TGTGCCAGCAGCCAAGTGGCCGACAGTCCCTACAATGAGCAGTTCTTC.

Here the CDR3 DNA reads TGTGCCAGCAGCTTAGGGGCAGGGCGCGTGGAAAAACTGTTTTTT. It codes for CASSLGAGRVEKLFF. The chain uses TRBV7-8 and TRBJ1-4; tentatively, D is TRBD1 (5 bases). Trimming left V 1 base short and J 8 bases short, with 14 bases between. In germline, CDR1 is SGHVS, CDR2 FQNEAQ. This CDR3 has 15 residues.

V and J are TRBV19 and TRBJ1-1, with D maybe TRBD1 (6 bases). This CDR3 is built from 14 residues. CDR1 and CDR2 (germline): LNHDA, SQIVND (reference sequence). Deletions cut 4 bases from V and 4 bases from J, with 13 bases between. The DNA of the CDR3 is TGTGCCAGTAGTAGGCCCGGACAGTTCACTGAAGCTTTCTTT. As protein: CASSRPGQFTEAFF.

This clonotype was recorded a few times. J is TRBJ2-7 and V is TRBV18; TRBD1 matches at 8 bases. The germline CDR1 and CDR2 sequences are KGHSH and LQKENI. V trimming: 4 bases; J trimming: 6 bases; junction bases outside the gene matches: 11. CDR3 length equals 15 residues. For the CDR3, the DNA is TGTGCCAGCTCACAGGCCGGGACAGGCGCCATCGAGCAGTACTTC. It is translated as CASSQAGTGAIEQYF.

This chain connects TRBV6-2 or TRBV6-3 to TRBJ1-5; D uncertain. Germline loops: CDR1 MNHEY, CDR2 SVGEGT. This CDR3 has 13 residues. V was clipped by 5 bases and J by 6 bases, with 11 bases between them. CDR3 protein: CASSDFMGQPQHF. The CDR3 nucleotides read TGTGCCAGCAGTGATTTCATGGGTCAGCCCCAGCATTTT.

This clonotype was counted a few times. The chain links TRBV20-1 to TRBJ2-7, with D perhaps TRBD2 (5 bases). The CDR3 is made up of 13 amino acids. V lost 5 bases, J lost 3 bases, and 14 bases lay in between. The germline gives CDR1 DFQATT, CDR2 SNEGSKA (reference sequence). The CDR3: CSASRKRNYEQYF. DNA for the CDR3: TGCAGTGCTTCACGAAAGCGGAACTACGAGCAGTACTTC.

The rearrangement joins TRBV30 to TRBJ2-7; 11 nucleotides align to TRBD1. The CDR3 extends over 13 amino acids. V dropped 8 bases and J dropped 1; count of bases not matched to a gene: 4. Per the germline V gene, CDR1 is GTSNPN and CDR2 is SVGIG (reference sequence). The CDR3 sequence: CAGRDRGSYEQYV. The CDR3 DNA reads TGTGCCGGGCGGGACAGGGGGTCCTACGAGCAGTACGTC.